These 20 T cell receptor beta chains came from one sample sequenced in a study of regulatory T cells in long-lasting Graves disease. Time point of the sample: persistent/refractory GD, antithyroid drugs over 5 years with positive TRAb. After RNA was extracted from PBMCs, the TCR library was made from it. Both iRepertoire HTBI primers and Arm-PCR of CDR3 regions were used to build the TCR beta libraries. Via MiXCR, TCRdb re-called the multiplex PCR reads, giving one row per CDR3 protein. The table records 300,000 to 350,000 distinct CDR3 sequences, 15% to 20% of them present only once. The material was peripheral blood mononuclear cells (PBMCs), obtained when the disease was refractory, from a patient treated with antithyroid drugs. The receptors were gathered from a female donor with Graves disease.

This clonotype was observed many times. CDR3 region: CSASRLAGVYEQYF. The CDR3 coding sequence is TGCAGTGCTAGCAGACTAGCGGGAGTCTACGAGCAGTACTTC. The chain combines TRBV20-1 with TRBJ2-7; TRBD2 matches 12 bases. V lost 3 bases, J lost 3 bases, and 3 bases stayed unmatched. The CDR3 covers 14 residues. Germline CDR1 reads DFQATT; CDR2 reads SNEGSKA (reference sequence).

This clonotype appeared many times. The chain joins TRBV5-1 to TRBJ2-5; D is unclear. The V gene lost 0 bases and the J gene lost 3 bases, with 6 bases spanning the gap. Germline V gives CDR1 SGHRS, CDR2 YFSETQ. This CDR3 has 13 residues. The DNA of the CDR3 is TGCGCCAGCAGCTTGGTGCAGAAAGAGACCCAGTACTTC. Its translation: CASSLVQKETQYF.

There are many counts of this clonotype. The chain employs TRBV2 and TRBJ1-5, with a possible D match to TRBD1 (5 bases). Germline V lookup: CDR1 SNHLY, CDR2 FYNNEI. The CDR3 is 15 amino acids. Trimming left V 6 bases short and J 2 bases short, with 14 bases between. The CDR3 sequence: CASRGSGAGNQPQHF. CDR3 DNA sequence: TGTGCCAGCAGGGGCAGTGGGGCTGGCAATCAGCCCCAGCATTTT. Full variable domain (missing parts from reference TRBV2 and TRBJ1-5): EPEVTQTPSHQVTQMGQEVILRCVPISNHLYFYWYRQILGQKVEFLVSFYNNEISEKSEIFDDQFSVERPDGSNFTLKIRSTKLEDSAMYFCASRGSGAGNQPQHFGDGTRLSIL.

The chain carries TRBV7-9 and TRBJ2-5; possible D gene TRBD1, 5 bases. V gave up 4 bases and J gave up 1 base, with 10 bases separating them. The length of the CDR3 is 14 residues. Germline CDR1 reads SEHNR; CDR2 reads FQNEAQ (reference sequence). CDR3 protein: CASSSLRAQETQYF. The DNA for the CDR3 is TGTGCCAGCAGCTCCCTCAGGGCCCAAGAGACCCAGTACTTC.

This clonotype occurred a few times. The rearrangement uses TRBV10-1 and TRBJ1-1, with 10 bases identical to TRBD1. The V and J ends lost 8 bases and 11 bases, in that order; junction bases with no gene match: 8. The CDR3 contains 12 residues. In germline, CDR1 is WNHNN, CDR2 SYGVQD (reference sequence). The CDR3, as DNA: TGCGCCAGCCGGGACAGGGGAAGTACGGCTTTCTTT. Encoded protein: CASRDRGSTAFF.

J is TRBJ2-1 and V is TRBV7-2, with D possibly TRBD1 on 6 matching bases. This CDR3 spans 12 amino acids. Trimming shortened V by 5 bases and J by 11 bases, and 13 bases separated the two germline ends. Germline V lookup: CDR1 SGHTA, CDR2 FQGNSA. CDR3 in DNA: TGTGCCAGCAGCCTACAGGGAATTAAGCAGTTCTTC. Translated: CASSLQGIKQFF.

CDR3 in DNA: TGCGCCAGCAGCTTTTTCGACAGGGCAAGCACAGATACGCAGTATTTT. Residues: CASSFFDRASTDTQYF. This chain connects TRBV5-1 to TRBJ2-3; 7 positions agree with TRBD1. Trimming at V came to 2 bases and at J to 0 bases, leaving 6 bases not matched to a gene. CDR1 and CDR2 from the germline V gene are SGHRS and YFSETQ. This CDR3 contains 16 residues.

The chain carries TRBV20-1 and TRBJ2-7, with a weak D call TRBD1 (6 bases). In germline, CDR1 is DFQATT, CDR2 SNEGSKA (reference sequence). The CDR3 totals 14 residues. The V end lost 2 bases, the J end lost 0 bases, and 11 bases lay between the germline ends. DNA of the CDR3: TGCAGTGCTAGAAGAGGGACATTCTCCTACGAGCAGTACTTC. This codes for CSARRGTFSYEQYF.

This clonotype occurred a few times. The junction differs from germline at one of its ends, possibly a read error. The chain combines TRBV6-5 with TRBJ2-5, with 9 bases lining up with TRBD2. CDR3 length: 13 residues. Germline V CDR1 and CDR2: MNHEY, SVGAGI. This CDR3 reads CASGYDLAGPQYF. The CDR3 DNA reads as TGTGCCAGCGGTTACGACCTAGCGGGGCCCCAGTACTTC.

Comments on this clonotype: The germline gene is not matched at one end of the junction; a read error may be the cause. V and J are TRBV20-1 and TRBJ2-5; D gene ambiguous. The CDR3 covers 14 residues. CDR1 is DFQATT and CDR2 is SNEGSKA in the germline V gene (reference sequence). The CDR3 region is CSARDWQGAETQHF. The DNA of the CDR3 is TGCAGTGCTAGAGATTGGCAAGGAGCCGAGACCCAGCACTTC.

This clonotype turned up a few times. The chain joins TRBV19 to TRBJ1-3, with D possibly matching TRBD1 (6 bases). The CDR3 is 15 amino acids. V was pared by 7 bases and J by 3 bases, with 16 bases between. Looked up from germline, CDR1 is LNHDA and CDR2 is SQIVND (reference sequence). As DNA, the CDR3 is TGTGCCAGTACCGTAGGGACACTTTATGGAAACACCATATATTTT. Translated: CASTVGTLYGNTIYF.

The V and J genes are TRBV5-1 and TRBJ2-2; D may be TRBD1 (6 bases). CDR3 length equals 16 residues. V was cut by 0 bases and J by 4 bases, with 13 bases left in between. CDR1 is SGHRS, CDR2 YFSETQ, per germline. CDR3 loop: CASSLVPGAITGELFF. In nucleotides, the CDR3 is TGCGCCAGCAGCTTGGTCCCAGGGGCGATCACCGGGGAGCTGTTTTTT.

The chain combines TRBV7-6 with TRBJ2-2; D is unresolved. CDR1 and CDR2 (germline): SGHVS, FNYEAQ. The CDR3 is 14 residues long. V was cut by 7 bases and J by 4 bases, with 13 bases left in between. CDR3 sequence: CASTDSRSTGELFF. The CDR3 DNA reads TGTGCCAGCACCGACTCCAGGTCCACCGGGGAGCTGTTTTTT.

V usage is TRBV18 and J usage is TRBJ2-7; possibly TRBD2 for D (5 bases). The CDR3 runs to 14 residues. The V end lost 3 bases, the J end lost 6 bases, and 15 bases lay between the germline ends. Germline CDR1 reads KGHSH; CDR2 reads LQKENI. The CDR3 is CASSPPGEGAEQYF. In DNA, the CDR3 is TGTGCCAGCTCACCTCCCGGGGAAGGCGCCGAGCAGTACTTC.

This clonotype was detected ten times or more. The rearrangement links TRBV2 to TRBJ2-5, with 10 bases lining up with TRBD1. CDR1 is SNHLY, CDR2 FYNNEI, per germline. CDR3 size: 16 residues. The ends lost 7 bases at V and 2 bases at J; junction bases unmatched: 10. The CDR3 coding sequence is TGTGCCAGCATCAACGAAAGGACAGGGGGTCAAGAGACCCAGTACTTC. Its protein product is CASINERTGGQETQYF. Filled out from reference TRBV2 and TRBJ2-5, the complete variable domain reads EPEVTQTPSHQVTQMGQEVILRCVPISNHLYFYWYRQILGQKVEFLVSFYNNEISEKSEIFDDQFSVERPDGSNFTLKIRSTKLEDSAMYFCASINERTGGQETQYFGPGTRLLVL.

This clonotype was observed many times. The chain recombines TRBV28 with TRBJ2-5; unclear D gene. The CDR3 runs 13 residues. Germline lookup yields CDR1 MDHEN and CDR2 SYDVKM. The V end lost 2 bases, the J end lost 3 bases, and 7 bases lay between the germline ends. The CDR3 is CASSLREKETQYF. Written as DNA, the CDR3 is TGTGCCAGCAGTTTAAGGGAAAAAGAGACCCAGTACTTC.

This clonotype was counted at least ten times. V gene TRBV12-3 or TRBV12-4 combines with J gene TRBJ1-2, with D perhaps matching TRBD1 (6 bases). Trimming cost V 2 bases and J 4 bases, with 11 bases left between them. The CDR3 spans 14 residues. CDR3 sequence (DNA): TGTGCCAGCAGTTTACACAGGGCGGCCTATGGCTACACCTTC. Amino acid sequence: CASSLHRAAYGYTF.

This clonotype was seen a handful of times. The rearrangement joins TRBV11-3 to TRBJ1-1; D ambiguous. The germline V and J ends were trimmed by 3 bases and 1 base, with 12 bases remaining between them. The V gene's germline CDR1 is SGHNT and CDR2 YENEEA. CDR3 length equals 15 residues. CDR3 loop: CASSLNDGPNTEAFF. As DNA, the CDR3 is TGTGCCAGCAGCTTGAATGACGGCCCGAACACTGAAGCTTTCTTT. Together with reference TRBV11-3 and TRBJ1-1, the CDR3 gives the full variable domain: EAGVVQSPRYKIIEKKQPVAFWCNPISGHNTLYWYLQNLGQGPELLIRYENEEAVDDSQLPKDRFSAERLKGVDSTLKIQPAELGDSAVYLCASSLNDGPNTEAFFGQGTRLTVV.

This clonotype has only one observation. The chain couples TRBV6-2 or TRBV6-3 to TRBJ2-1; D gene ambiguous. V lost 6 bases to trimming and J lost 0 bases, with 15 bases between them. The CDR3 has 16 residues. Germline CDR1 and CDR2: MNHEY and SVGEGT. CDR3 region: CASSLTSLSSYNEQFF. CDR3 sequence (DNA): TGTGCCAGCAGCTTAACTTCCCTCAGCTCCTACAATGAGCAGTTCTTC.

As concerns this clonotype: A far bigger clonotype differs at one base, so this is likely a read error. The chain uses TRBV25-1 and TRBJ1-2; weak D call: TRBD1 (5 bases). The V gene's germline CDR1 is MGHDK and CDR2 SYGVNS. The CDR3 length is 13 residues. CDR3 in DNA: TGTGCCAACAGTGCCGGGACTGCCTATGGCTACACCTTC. Its translation: CANSAGTAYGYTF.